This T cell receptor beta chain was profiled in a study of CD8 T cells in Susac syndrome. General study points: That the number of individuals in its TCR sequencing and HLA analysis was relatively small was acknowledged by the study.

It was with random hexamers that about 0.45 to 1 ug RNA was reverse transcribed. Amplification of TCR beta CDR3 by immunoSEQ multiplex PCR spanned 54 Vbeta and 13 Jbeta. TCRdb recomputed calls from the immunoSEQ multiplex PCR reads with MiXCR, one row per CDR3 protein. The profile shows about 210,000 distinct CDR3 sequences, approximately 95% of them singletons. Included as multiple sclerosis controls were treatment-naive patients who had stable or active relapsing-remitting disease. FACS was used to enrich TEMRA cells, whereas the CD8+ and CD4+ T cells were obtained by negative isolation. Concerning this clonotype itself: Its specificity is unknown.

Germline-derived CDR1 and CDR2 are DFQATT and SNEGSKA (reference sequence). CDR3 length equals 14 residues. Trimming shortened V by 0 bases and J by 4 bases, and 10 bases separated the two germline ends. The receptor's source is a human donor with multiple sclerosis. The J gene is TRBJ2-4, the V gene TRBV20-1, with D possibly TRBD2 on 6 matching bases. Sequencing input: CD4+ T cells from PBMCs. Here the CDR3 reads CSAREASVKNIQYF. The CDR3 coding sequence is TGCAGTGCTAGAGAGGCTAGCGTTAAAAACATTCAGTACTTC.